These 15 T cell receptor beta chains came from one sample sequenced in a study of blood T cell repertoires in COVID-19. Generated by immunoSEQ multiplex PCR, the TCRdb table keeps only in-frame clones and is missing some. The sample lists tens of thousands of clones, approximately 73% occurring once. The source material was peripheral blood. The receptor set was obtained from a woman aged 45-59 years with active or convalescent COVID-19.

This chain connects TRBV25-1 to TRBJ2-1; 10 bases fit TRBD2. V lost 8 bases to trimming and J lost 10 bases; unmatched junction nucleotides: 14. Germline CDR1 MGHDK, CDR2 SYGVNS. This CDR3 has 15 residues. CDR3 sequence: CASRPSLAGEREQFF. As DNA, the CDR3 is TGTGCCAGCCGTCCGTCCCTAGCGGGAGAACGGGAGCAGTTCTTC.

The chain combines TRBV3-1 (or the pseudogene TRBV3-2) with TRBJ1-2, with 8 bases that match TRBD1. The CDR3 is 18 amino acids. From germline, CDR1 is LGHDT and CDR2 YNNKEL (reference sequence). Germline trimming cut 1 base from V and 0 bases from J; bases unmatched to any gene: 10. CDR3 nucleotide sequence: TGTGCCAGCAGCCAAGTCCGGACAGGGCTCGTTTCTAACTATGGCTACACCTTC. Encoded protein: CASSQVRTGLVSNYGYTF.

This clone was detected a few times. This rearrangement joins TRBV2 to TRBJ2-2; perhaps TRBD2 as D (6 bases). The CDR3 length is 14 residues. The germline V gene has CDR1 SNHLY and CDR2 FYNNEI. V dropped 5 bases and J dropped 6 bases, with 13 bases sitting between them. The CDR3 region has the DNA TGTGCCAGCAGTTGGAGGGCCAGTTCCGGGGAGCTGTTTTTT. Its translation: CASSWRASSGELFF.

This sequence joins TRBV19 and TRBJ1-1; no clear D. This CDR3 has 15 amino acids. Germline V gives CDR1 LNHDA, CDR2 SQIVND (reference sequence). The V end lost 7 bases, the J end lost 1 base, and 16 bases lay between the germline ends. CDR3 in amino acids: CASTSPGDANTEAFF. CDR3 DNA sequence: TGTGCCAGTACCTCTCCGGGAGACGCGAACACTGAAGCTTTCTTT. The full variable domain, completed using reference TRBV19 and TRBJ1-1, is DGGITQSPKYLFRKEGQNVTLSCEQNLNHDAMYWYRQDPGQGLRLIYYSQIVNDFQKGDIAEGYSVSREKKESFPLTVTSAQKNPTAFYLCASTSPGDANTEAFFGQGTRLTVV.

The chain links TRBV2 to TRBJ1-1, with D possibly matching TRBD1 (5 bases). V lost 8 bases and J lost 5, with 15 bases in between. Germline V gene lookup returns CDR1 SNHLY and CDR2 FYNNEI. CDR3 length equals 13 residues. The CDR3 sequence: CASRAGGWTEAFF. CDR3 nucleotide sequence: TGTGCCAGCCGAGCCGGGGGATGGACTGAAGCTTTCTTT.

This chain links TRBV7-9 with TRBJ2-5; 9 bases align to TRBD2. The germline gives CDR1 SEHNR, CDR2 FQNEAQ (reference sequence). J was trimmed by 1 base and V by 0 bases; bases with no gene match: 6. This CDR3 comprises 17 residues. The CDR3 protein is CASSLALAGQGQETQYF. CDR3 sequence (DNA): TGTGCCAGCAGCTTAGCCCTAGCGGGACAAGGCCAAGAGACCCAGTACTTC.

The chain has TRBV1 and TRBJ2-7; the table's D call, TRBD2, was not checked against the DNA. TRBV1 is a pseudogene segment. The CDR3 runs 15 residues. For the CDR3, the DNA is TGCACCAGCAGCCAGCCAGGACTAGAAGGGTACGAGCAGTACTTC. Translating it yields CTSSQPGLEGYEQYF.

The CDR3 is CASSQDPRRGGDTQYF. CDR3 nucleotide sequence: TGCGCCAGCAGCCAAGATCCTAGAAGGGGAGGGGATACGCAGTATTTT. The chain employs TRBV4-3 and TRBJ2-3, with 7 bases aligning to TRBD2. V was clipped by 0 bases and J by 6 bases; unmatched bases: 9. This CDR3 has 16 amino acids. CDR1 and CDR2 (germline): LGHNA, YSLEER.

The V call is TRBV7-2, the J call TRBJ1-4; TRBD1 might be the D (6 bases). Germline CDR1 and CDR2: SGHTA and FQGNSA. V shed 5 bases and J shed 5 bases, with 15 bases lying between them. The CDR3 contains 15 residues. The DNA for the CDR3 is TGTGCCAGCAGCCCCGTACAGGGTCTCAATGAAAAACTGTTTTTT. Protein sequence: CASSPVQGLNEKLFF.

This chain links TRBV11-2 with TRBJ1-1, with 8 nucleotides matching TRBD1. CDR1 SGHAT and CDR2 FQNNGV come from the germline V gene. The CDR3 runs to 13 residues. V was pared by 5 bases and J by 4 bases, with 3 bases of the junction left unmatched. The CDR3 sequence is CASSRDRGTEAFF. In nucleotides, the CDR3 is TGTGCCAGCAGCCGAGACAGGGGCACTGAAGCTTTCTTT. Full variable domain (remainder filled in from reference TRBV11-2 and TRBJ1-1): EAGVAQSPRYKIIEKRQSVAFWCNPISGHATLYWYQQILGQGPKLLIQFQNNGVVDDSQLPKDRFSAERLKGVDSTLKIQPAKLEDSAVYLCASSRDRGTEAFFGQGTRLTVV.

This rearrangement joins TRBV3-1 (or the pseudogene TRBV3-2) to TRBJ2-5, with D possibly matching TRBD1 (6 bases). Deletions cut 1 base from V and 5 bases from J, with 17 bases between. The germline CDR1 and CDR2 sequences are LGHDT and YNNKEL (reference sequence). This CDR3 comprises 16 residues. The CDR3 nucleotides read TGTGCCAGCAGCCAAGCCATCGGACAGTTCGGGGAGACCCAGTACTTC. Protein product: CASSQAIGQFGETQYF.

The CDR3 protein is CASSPGAGGLSQPQHF. The CDR3 DNA reads TGTGCCAGCAGCCCAGGGGCAGGGGGTTTAAGCCAGCCCCAGCATTTT. The chain combines TRBV9 with TRBJ1-5, with 7 bases matching TRBD1. V shed 4 bases, J shed 7 bases, and the junction held 14 bases outside the gene matches. From germline, CDR1 is SGDLS and CDR2 YYNGEE. The CDR3 runs to 16 residues. Together with reference TRBV9 and TRBJ1-5, the CDR3 gives the full variable domain: DSGVTQTPKHLITATGQRVTLRCSPRSGDLSVYWYQQSLDQGLQFLIQYYNGEERAKGNILERFSAQQFPDLHSELNLSSLELGDSALYFCASSPGAGGLSQPQHFGDGTRLSIL.

This sequence joins TRBV19 and TRBJ2-1; 7 bases map to TRBD1. The CDR3 runs 13 residues. CDR1 LNHDA and CDR2 SQIVND come from the germline V gene (reference sequence). The V segment lost 6 bases and the J segment 9 bases; nucleotides outside the gene matches: 8. CDR3 nucleotides: TGTGCCAGTAGCCCCGGGACAGCGAGTGAGCAGTTCTTC. Protein sequence: CASSPGTASEQFF.

This rearrangement joins TRBV5-3 to TRBJ2-3; 7 nucleotides agree with TRBD2. TRBV5-3 is labeled an ORF, and its function is uncertain. Trimming took 8 bases from V and 14 from J; bases not matched to a gene: 11. This CDR3 has 11 amino acids. The CDR3 reads CARARERGPYF. DNA for the CDR3: TGTGCCAGGGCCCGGGAGCGGGGACCGTATTTT.

The rearrangement joins TRBV9 to TRBJ2-7; 11 nucleotides agree with TRBD2. The germline gives CDR1 SGDLS, CDR2 YYNGEE. CDR3 length: 15 residues. The V segment lost 0 bases and the J segment 6 bases; nucleotides outside the gene matches: 5. This chain's CDR3 is CASSVGGLAGGEQYF. CDR3 in DNA: TGTGCCAGCAGCGTAGGGGGCCTAGCGGGAGGCGAGCAGTACTTC.